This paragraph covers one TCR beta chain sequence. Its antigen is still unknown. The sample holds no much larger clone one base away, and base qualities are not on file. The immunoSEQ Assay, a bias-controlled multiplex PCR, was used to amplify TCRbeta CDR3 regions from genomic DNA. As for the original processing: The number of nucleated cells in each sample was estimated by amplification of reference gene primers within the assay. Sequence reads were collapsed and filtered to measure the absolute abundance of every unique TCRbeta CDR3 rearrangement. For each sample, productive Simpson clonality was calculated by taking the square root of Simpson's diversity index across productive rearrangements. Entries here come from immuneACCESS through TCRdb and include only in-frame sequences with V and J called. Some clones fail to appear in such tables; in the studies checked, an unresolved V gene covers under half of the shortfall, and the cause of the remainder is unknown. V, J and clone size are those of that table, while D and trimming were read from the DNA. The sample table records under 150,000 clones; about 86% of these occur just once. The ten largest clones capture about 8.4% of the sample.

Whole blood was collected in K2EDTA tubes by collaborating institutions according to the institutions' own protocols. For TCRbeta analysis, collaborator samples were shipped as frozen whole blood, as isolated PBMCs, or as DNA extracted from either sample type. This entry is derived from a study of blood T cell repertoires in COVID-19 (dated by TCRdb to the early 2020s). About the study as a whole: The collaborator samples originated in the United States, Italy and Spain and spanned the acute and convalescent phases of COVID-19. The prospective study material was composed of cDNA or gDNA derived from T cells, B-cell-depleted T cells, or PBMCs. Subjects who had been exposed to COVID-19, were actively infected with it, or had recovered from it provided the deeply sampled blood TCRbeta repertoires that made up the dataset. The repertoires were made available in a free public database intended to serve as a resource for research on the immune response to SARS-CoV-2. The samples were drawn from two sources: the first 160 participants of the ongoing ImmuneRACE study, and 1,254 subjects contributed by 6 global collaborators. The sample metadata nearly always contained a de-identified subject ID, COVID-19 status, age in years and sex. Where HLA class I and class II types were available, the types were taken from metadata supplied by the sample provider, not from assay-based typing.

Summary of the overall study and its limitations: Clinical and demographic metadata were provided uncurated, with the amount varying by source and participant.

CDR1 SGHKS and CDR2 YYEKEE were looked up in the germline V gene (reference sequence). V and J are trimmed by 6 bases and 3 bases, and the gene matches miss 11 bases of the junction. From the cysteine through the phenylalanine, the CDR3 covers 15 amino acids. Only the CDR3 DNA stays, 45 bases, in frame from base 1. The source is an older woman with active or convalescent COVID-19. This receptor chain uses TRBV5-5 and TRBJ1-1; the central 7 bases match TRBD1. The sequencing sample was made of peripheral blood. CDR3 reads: CASIDSRGIDTEAFF. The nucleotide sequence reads TGTGCCAGCATTGACTCCAGGGGGATTGACACTGAAGCTTTCTTT. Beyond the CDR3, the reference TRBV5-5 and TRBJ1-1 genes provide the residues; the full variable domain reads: DAGVTQSPTHLIKTRGQQVTLRCSPISGHKSVSWYQQVLGQGPQFIFQYYEKEERGRGNFPDRFSARQFPNYSSELNVNALLLGDSALYLCASIDSRGIDTEAFFGQGTRLTVV.